The source of this T cell receptor beta chain is a study of post-analysis software for immune sequencing data. About the research overall: As for disease course, relapsing-remitting, secondary progressive and progressive-relapsing multiple sclerosis were all included.

Study outcomes and limitations: By F measure, strong co-clustering occurred among samples prepared in the same batch.

Unique molecular identifiers were carried by the TCR beta cDNA libraries. With about 0.85 to 10 million T cells as the source, roughly 0.5 million cDNA molecules resulted. TCRdb redid the calling of the PCR reads with MiXCR, one entry per CDR3 protein. This repertoire shows approximately 350,000 distinct CDR3 sequences, approximately 38% found once; its top ten account for around an eighth. This clonotype has just a few counts. Its antigen remains unidentified. Sequenced input: blood. This receptor was obtained from a girl under 18 with multiple sclerosis.

The CDR3 loop reads CSARTGDSSYNSPLHF. DNA of the CDR3: TGCAGTGCTAGAACAGGGGATAGCTCCTATAATTCACCCCTCCACTTT. This chain uses TRBV20-1 with TRBJ1-6, with 7 bases fitting TRBD1. Unmatched junction bases numbered 4, after V lost 2 bases and J lost 0 bases. Per the germline V gene, CDR1 is DFQATT and CDR2 is SNEGSKA (reference sequence). This CDR3 contains 16 residues.